What follows are 25 T cell receptor beta chains derived from one specimen sequenced in a study of blood T cells in healthy people across ages. A second about 7 to 11 cycle PCR used barcoded and J-beta primers. From the 5' RACE reads, TCRdb called clonotypes with MiXCR, one entry per CDR3 protein. The sample includes about 930,000 distinct CDR3 sequences, about 29% of them seen just once. The data also belong to a second study, concerning T cells of mothers and their children.

Sequencing used blood. All receptors derive from a middle-aged woman in good health.

This clonotype was seen repeatedly, ten times or more. The chain has TRBV5-1 and TRBJ2-7, with TRBD1 matching 10 bases. The CDR3 spans 15 residues. Germline CDR1 is SGHRS and CDR2 is YFSETQ. The J segment lost 6 bases and the V segment lost 0 bases, leaving 6 bases of the junction unmatched. In DNA form, the CDR3 reads TGCGCCAGCAGCTTGGGACCCGGGACAGGGGCCGAGCAGTACTTC. Translating gives CASSLGPGTGAEQYF.

This clonotype has just one count. V usage is TRBV7-2 and J usage is TRBJ2-4; the match to TRBD1 covers 8 bases. The CDR3 spans 14 residues. J was trimmed by 13 bases and V by 4 bases; bases with no gene match: 12. Germline V gene sequence: CDR1 SGHTA, CDR2 FQGNSA. DNA for the CDR3: TGTGCCAGCAGCTGGGACAGGACAAGGGTGGAGCAGTACTTC. It encodes CASSWDRTRVEQYF.

This clonotype was seen at least ten times. CDR3 sequence reads: CASSSRGQISNVLTF. CDR3 bases: TGTGCCAGCAGTTCCCGAGGACAGATCTCCAACGTCCTGACTTTC. The chain combines TRBV6-6 with TRBJ2-6; D is perhaps TRBD1 (6 bases). This CDR3 has 15 residues. Trimming left V 4 bases short and J 8 bases short, with 15 bases between. Germline CDR1 and CDR2: MNHNY and SVGAGI (reference sequence).

V gene TRBV15 combines with J gene TRBJ2-5, with D tentatively TRBD2 (6 bases). Germline V gene lookup returns CDR1 LNHNV and CDR2 YYDKDF (reference sequence). V was clipped by 0 bases and J by 5 bases, with 10 bases between them. The CDR3 has 14 residues. CDR3 DNA: TGTGCCACCAGCAGAGATCCGGGAGCGGAGACCCAGTACTTC. Translation: CATSRDPGAETQYF.

As for this clonotype: The CDR3 end shows no conserved phenylalanine or tryptophan, and so a read error is likely. The rearrangement links TRBV12-3 or TRBV12-4 to TRBJ2-2; D may be TRBD2 (6 bases). Trimming pared 6 bases from V and 7 bases from J, leaving 15 bases between. This CDR3 comprises 14 residues. Written as DNA, the CDR3 is TGTGCCAGCAGGGGGACTCCCAGAGGCGGGGAGCTGTTTGTT. The encoded protein is CASRGTPRGGELFV.

This clonotype showed up many times. The V gene is TRBV6-5, the J gene TRBJ1-1; tentatively, D is TRBD1 (6 bases). The V end lost 7 bases, the J end lost 6 bases, and 15 bases lay between the germline ends. The CDR3 spans 13 residues. CDR1 and CDR2 (germline): MNHEY, SVGAGI. CDR3 DNA: TGTGCCAGCATCAACGGCGGGGGCGCTGAAGCTTTCTTT. Its translation is CASINGGGAEAFF.

The table lists this clonotype with many counts. This rearrangement joins TRBV12-3 or TRBV12-4 to TRBJ2-5; the match to TRBD1 covers 9 bases. The CDR3 has 14 residues. The V gene end was trimmed by 7 bases and the J gene end by 3 bases; junction bases not matched to a gene: 6. CDR3 residues: CASTMTGGEETQYF. CDR3 coding DNA: TGTGCCAGCACCATGACAGGGGGGGAAGAGACCCAGTACTTC.

For this clonotype: This may be a read error, as it is one base from a much larger clone. This chain connects TRBV12-3 or TRBV12-4 to TRBJ2-1, with D perhaps matching TRBD1 (6 bases). The CDR3 loop spans 15 amino acids. The V and J ends lost 2 bases and 10 bases respectively, with 18 bases between them. CDR3 in DNA: TGTGCCAGCAGTTTATTTAGCGTGGGGGCAGGAGAGCAGTTCTTC. Translating gives CASSLFSVGAGEQFF.

This clonotype was observed a few times. The chain is built from TRBV4-2 and TRBJ2-4; D is unclear. Trimming took 1 base from V and 9 from J, leaving 16 bases between them. The CDR3 length is 15 residues. The germline CDR1 and CDR2 sequences are LGHNA and YNFKEQ. CDR3 loop: CASSQVSAQEGIQYF. Here the CDR3 DNA reads TGTGCCAGCAGCCAAGTCTCCGCCCAGGAAGGCATTCAGTACTTC.

The chain links TRBV7-6 to TRBJ2-1; 7 nucleotides match TRBD2. The CDR3 totals 18 residues. J gave up 3 bases and V 3 bases, and 14 bases lay outside the gene matches. In germline, CDR1 is SGHVS, CDR2 FNYEAQ. The CDR3: CASSFPHGSAGIYNEQFF. CDR3 DNA: TGTGCCAGCAGCTTCCCCCACGGGTCAGCGGGGATCTACAATGAGCAGTTCTTC.

The J gene is TRBJ1-1, the V gene TRBV12-3 or TRBV12-4; TRBD1 agrees at 9 bases. J gave up 6 bases and V 5 bases, and 7 bases lay outside the gene matches. The CDR3 totals 14 residues. In nucleotides, the CDR3 is TGTGCCAGCAGTGCCACAGGGGGCGGGCCTGAAGCTTTCTTT. It is translated as CASSATGGGPEAFF.

There are a few counts of this clonotype. J is TRBJ1-5 and V is TRBV5-6; no clear D gene. The CDR3 totals 13 residues. Deletions cut 0 bases from V and 5 bases from J, with 6 bases between. CDR1 is SGHDT, CDR2 YYEEEE, per germline. CDR3 loop: CASSLAGHQPQHF. The CDR3 nucleotides read TGTGCCAGCAGCTTGGCTGGCCATCAGCCCCAGCATTTT.

This clonotype was seen a handful of times. J is TRBJ2-2 and V is TRBV4-1, with 9 bases identical to TRBD1. Germline CDR1 is MGHRA and CDR2 is YSYEKL. The CDR3 extends over 17 amino acids. J lost 6 bases, V lost 2 bases, and 10 bases had no gene match. The CDR3 DNA reads as TGCGCCAGCAGCCAACGGGTCGGGACAGGGCTTTCCGGGGAGCTGTTTTTT. Its translation is CASSQRVGTGLSGELFF.

The chain carries TRBV2 and TRBJ2-1; TRBD2 matches 7 bases. V trimming: 3 bases; J trimming: 5 bases; junction bases outside the gene matches: 7. The CDR3 contains 15 residues. Germline assignment: CDR1 SNHLY and CDR2 FYNNEI. The DNA for the CDR3 is TGTGCCAGCAGTGATCCCAGCGGGGCTAACAATGAGCAGTTCTTC. Its protein product is CASSDPSGANNEQFF.

In DNA, the CDR3 is TGTGCCAGCAGCCCTAACCCATGGGACACTGAAGCTTTCTTT. Translated, it gives CASSPNPWDTEAFF. The V call is TRBV7-2, the J call TRBJ1-1, with D hard to call. Trimming pared 5 bases from V and 3 bases from J, leaving 13 bases between. The CDR3 extends over 14 amino acids. The V gene's germline CDR1 is SGHTA and CDR2 FQGNSA.

This clonotype was observed a few times. V usage is TRBV20-1 and J usage is TRBJ2-5; 13 nucleotides agree with TRBD2. Germline V gene sequence: CDR1 DFQATT, CDR2 SNEGSKA (reference sequence). V dropped 4 bases and J dropped 2; count of bases not matched to a gene: 16. CDR3 size: 19 residues. The CDR3 protein is CSAKSKLTSGGPIQETQYF. CDR3 DNA sequence: TGCAGTGCTAAGAGTAAACTGACTAGCGGGGGGCCGATTCAAGAGACCCAGTACTTC.

This chain connects TRBV12-3 or TRBV12-4 to TRBJ1-3; 7 positions agree with TRBD1. With V trimmed by 6 bases and J by 0 bases, 2 bases remained unmatched. This CDR3 comprises 14 residues. The CDR3 sequence: CASSDRVSGNTIYF. In nucleotides, the CDR3 is TGTGCCAGCAGCGACAGGGTCTCTGGAAACACCATATATTTT.

This clonotype was counted at least ten times. The V and J genes are TRBV24-1 and TRBJ2-7, with D tentatively TRBD2 (7 bases). This CDR3 spans 15 amino acids. Germline CDR1 is KGHDR and CDR2 is SFDVKD. Deletions cut 3 bases from V and 5 bases from J, with 16 bases between. Written as DNA, the CDR3 is TGTGCCACCAGTGATCCACGGGGGGCCAGCAACGAGCAGTACTTC. Protein: CATSDPRGASNEQYF.

This clonotype was picked up a small number of times. This chain links TRBV7-2 with TRBJ2-5; 8 nucleotides match TRBD2. V lost 5 bases and J lost 7; bases outside the gene matches: 15. The CDR3 has 16 amino acids. The germline CDR1 and CDR2 sequences are SGHTA and FQGNSA. The CDR3 DNA reads as TGTGCCAGCAGCCCGATGGACGGGGGGGCCCTTGTGACCCAGTACTTC. Residues: CASSPMDGGALVTQYF.

This clonotype occurred many times. The rearrangement links TRBV29-1 to TRBJ2-7, with 10 nucleotides matching TRBD1. Germline trimming cut 3 bases from V and 4 bases from J; bases unmatched to any gene: 9. The CDR3 length is 15 residues. Germline loops: CDR1 SQVTM, CDR2 ANQGSEA. CDR3: CSVEGLTGGAYEQYF. As DNA, the CDR3 is TGCAGCGTTGAGGGGCTGACAGGGGGCGCGTACGAGCAGTACTTC.

This clonotype was counted only a few times. This chain connects TRBV5-1 to TRBJ2-3; TRBD2 aligns across 10 bases. Germline V lookup: CDR1 SGHRS, CDR2 YFSETQ. Trimming at V came to 3 bases and at J to 4 bases, leaving 8 bases not matched to a gene. This CDR3 has 16 residues. The DNA of the CDR3 is TGCGCCAGCAGCTCCGGAGCGGGGGGGCGGGCAGATACGCAGTATTTT. Amino acids: CASSSGAGGRADTQYF.

This chain links TRBV20-1 with TRBJ2-4, with a possible D match to TRBD1 (5 bases). The end of the DNA aligns better with TRBJ2-7, so the J call may be wrong. The germline V gene encodes CDR1 DFQATT and CDR2 SNEGSKA (reference sequence). The CDR3 contains 15 residues. The CDR3 sequence is CSARGLRQGFYEQYF. In nucleotides, the CDR3 is TGCAGTGCTAGAGGGTTGCGCCAGGGATTCTACGAGCAGTACTTC.

Many counts were recorded for this clonotype. The chain combines TRBV6-6 with TRBJ2-5; D possibly corresponds to TRBD2 (5 bases). CDR1 and CDR2 (germline): MNHNY, SVGAGI (reference sequence). This CDR3 has 13 residues. Trimming took 8 bases from V and 3 from J, leaving 13 bases between them. As DNA, the CDR3 is TGTGCCAGCTTGGACGGGGTTAAAGAGACCCAGTACTTC. This translates into CASLDGVKETQYF.

The chain carries TRBV5-6 and TRBJ1-5; D is perhaps TRBD1 (6 bases). Germline lookup yields CDR1 SGHDT and CDR2 YYEEEE. The germline V and J ends were trimmed by 0 bases and 2 bases, with 15 bases remaining between them. There are 17 residues in the CDR3. The DNA for the CDR3 is TGTGCCAGCAGCTTGGTAGGAAAAGGGGGAGGCAATCAGCCCCAGCATTTT. Its translation: CASSLVGKGGGNQPQHF.

This clonotype turned up a few times. The rearrangement joins TRBV29-1 to TRBJ2-1; weak D call: TRBD2 (7 bases). Trimming took off 7 bases at V and 4 bases at J, with 14 bases between the two ends. Per germline, CDR1 SQVTM and CDR2 ANQGSEA. The CDR3 covers 13 residues. CDR3 bases: TGCAGCGATGTAGGGGGGGGATACAATGAGCAGTTCTTC. Its translation is CSDVGGGYNEQFF.